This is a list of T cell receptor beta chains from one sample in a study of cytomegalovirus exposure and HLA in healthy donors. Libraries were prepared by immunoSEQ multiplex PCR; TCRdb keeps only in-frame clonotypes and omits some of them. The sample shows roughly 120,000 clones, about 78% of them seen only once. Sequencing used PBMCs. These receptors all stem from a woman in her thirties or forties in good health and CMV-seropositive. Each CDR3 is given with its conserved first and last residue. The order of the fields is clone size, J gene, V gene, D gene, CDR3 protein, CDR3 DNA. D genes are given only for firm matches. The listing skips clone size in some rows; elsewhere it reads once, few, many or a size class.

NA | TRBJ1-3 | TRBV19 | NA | CASMGRSSGNTIYF | TGTGCCAGTATGGGCAGGTCCTCTGGAAACACCATATATTTT
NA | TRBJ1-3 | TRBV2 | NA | CASRKDRNSGNTIYF | TGTGCCAGCAGGAAAGACAGGAACTCTGGAAACACCATATATTTT
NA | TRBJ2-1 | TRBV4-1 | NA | CASSQGGGRLLSNEQFF | TGCGCCAGCAGCCAAGGAGGAGGGAGATTATTAAGCAATGAGCAGTTCTTC
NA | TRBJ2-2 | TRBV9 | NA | CASSTTRRAGELFF | TGTGCCAGCAGCACGACCCGGCGGGCCGGGGAGCTGTTTTTT
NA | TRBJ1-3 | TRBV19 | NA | CASSAGVYLNTIYF | TGTGCCAGTAGCGCAGGGGTTTATTTGAACACCATATATTTT
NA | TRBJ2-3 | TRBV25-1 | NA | CASSEGRGKDTQYF | TGTGCCAGCAGTGAAGGCAGGGGTAAAGATACGCAGTATTTT
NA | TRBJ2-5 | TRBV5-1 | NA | CASRRGAEETQYF | TGCGCCAGCAGACGGGGGGCGGAGGAGACCCAGTACTTC
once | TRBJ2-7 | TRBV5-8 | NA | CASSFRVSYEQYF | TGTGCCAGCAGCTTCAGGGTCTCCTACGAGCAGTACTTC
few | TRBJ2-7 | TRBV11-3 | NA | CASSFSATYEQYF | TGTGCCAGCAGCTTCAGTGCAACCTACGAGCAGTACTTC
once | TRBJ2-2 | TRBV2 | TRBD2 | CASSEGTSEIGELFF | TGTGCCAGCAGCGAGGGGACTAGCGAGATCGGGGAGCTGTTTTTT
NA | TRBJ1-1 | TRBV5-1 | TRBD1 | CASSAQGRNTEAFF | TGCGCCAGCAGCGCACAGGGGCGGAACACTGAAGCTTTCTTT
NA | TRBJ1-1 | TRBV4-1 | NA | CASSQAPGDNTEAFF | TGCGCCAGCAGCCAAGCCCCGGGAGATAACACTGAAGCTTTCTTT
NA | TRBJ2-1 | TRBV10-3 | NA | CAITPGQYNEQFF | TGTGCCATCACGCCCGGACAATACAATGAGCAGTTCTTC
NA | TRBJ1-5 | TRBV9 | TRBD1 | CASSPGTGALNQPQHF | TGTGCCAGCAGCCCCGGGACAGGCGCCCTTAATCAGCCCCAGCATTTT
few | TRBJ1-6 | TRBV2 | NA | CASSEGPGSNNSPLHF | TGTGCCAGCAGTGAAGGCCCGGGTTCGAATAATTCACCCCTCCACTTT
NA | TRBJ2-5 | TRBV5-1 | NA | CASSPSGEETQYF | TGCGCCAGCAGCCCGTCGGGTGAAGAGACCCAGTACTTC
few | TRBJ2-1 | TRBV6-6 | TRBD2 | CASSLRLAGAYNEQFF | TGTGCCAGCAGTCTCCGACTAGCGGGGGCCTACAATGAGCAGTTCTTC
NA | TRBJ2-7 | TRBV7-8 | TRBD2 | CASSPTSGGFIEQYF | TGTGCCAGCAGCCCGACTAGCGGGGGGTTTATCGAGCAGTACTTC
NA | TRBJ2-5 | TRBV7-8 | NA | CASSLAPLDQETQYF | TGTGCCAGCAGCTTAGCGCCTTTAGACCAAGAGACCCAGTACTTC
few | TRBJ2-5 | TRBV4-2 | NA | CASSQGLVRETQYF | TGTGCCAGCAGCCAAGGTCTAGTCCGAGAGACCCAGTACTTC
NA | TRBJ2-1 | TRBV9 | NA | CASSVEQYNEQFF | TGTGCCAGCAGCGTAGAACAGTACAATGAGCAGTTCTTC
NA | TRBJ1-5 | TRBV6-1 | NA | CASSGTGNQPQHF | TGTGCCAGCAGTGGGACTGGAAATCAGCCCCAGCATTTT
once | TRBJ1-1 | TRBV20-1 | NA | CSASGQEAFF | TGCAGTGCTAGCGGACAGGAAGCTTTCTTT
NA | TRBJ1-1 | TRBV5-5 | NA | CASSLAPGATEAFF | TGTGCCAGCAGCTTGGCCCCAGGGGCCACTGAAGCTTTCTTT
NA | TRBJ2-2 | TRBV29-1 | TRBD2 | CSVVAGAGTGELFF | TGCAGCGTTGTAGCGGGGGCCGGCACCGGGGAGCTGTTTTTT
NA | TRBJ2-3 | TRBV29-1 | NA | CSARGVRKTDTQYF | TGCAGCGCCCGAGGTGTCAGAAAAACAGATACGCAGTATTTT
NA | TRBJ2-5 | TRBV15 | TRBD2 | CATSVGGDQETQYF | TGTGCCACGAGCGTCGGGGGGGATCAAGAGACCCAGTACTTC
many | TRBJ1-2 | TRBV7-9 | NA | CASSIGQLSGGYTF | TGTGCCAGCAGCATAGGACAGTTATCCGGTGGCTACACCTTC
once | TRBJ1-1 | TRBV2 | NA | CASSLELGAEAFF | TGTGCCAGCAGTCTCGAGCTAGGCGCTGAAGCTTTCTTT
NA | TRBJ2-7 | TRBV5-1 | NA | CASSSTNGRDYEQYF | TGCGCCAGCAGCTCCACCAATGGGCGGGACTACGAGCAGTACTTC
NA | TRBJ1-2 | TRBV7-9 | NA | CASSPPLANYGYTF | TGTGCCAGCAGCCCCCCCCTAGCTAACTATGGCTACACCTTC
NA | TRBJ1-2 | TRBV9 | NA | CASSVDQDYGYTF | TGTGCCAGCAGCGTAGATCAGGACTATGGCTACACCTTC
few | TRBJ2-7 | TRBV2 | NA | CASSDGSGDGYEQYF | TGTGCCAGCAGTGATGGTTCAGGGGACGGCTACGAGCAGTACTTC
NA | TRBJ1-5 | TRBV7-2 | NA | CASSFSVYQPQHF | TGTGCCAGCAGCTTTTCGGTTTATCAGCCCCAGCATTTT
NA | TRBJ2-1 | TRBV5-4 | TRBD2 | CASSGPLAGDPNEQFF | TGTGCCAGCAGCGGACCACTAGCGGGGGACCCCAATGAGCAGTTCTTC
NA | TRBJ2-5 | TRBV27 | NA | CASKSLGSETQYF | TGTGCCAGCAAGTCTCTAGGCTCAGAGACCCAGTACTTC
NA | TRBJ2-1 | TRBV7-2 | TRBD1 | CASSLVSQGAYNEQFF | TGTGCCAGCAGCTTAGTAAGCCAGGGGGCCTACAATGAGCAGTTCTTC
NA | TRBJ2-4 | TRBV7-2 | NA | CASSLAGSKNIQYF | TGTGCCAGCAGCTTAGCCGGTTCCAAAAACATTCAGTACTTC
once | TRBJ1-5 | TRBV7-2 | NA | CASSLIRNQPQHF | TGTGCCAGCAGCTTAATTAGAAATCAGCCCCAGCATTTT
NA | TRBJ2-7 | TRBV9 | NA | CASSVGGGPSGYEQYF | TGTGCCAGCAGCGTAGGGGGGGGGCCCTCGGGCTACGAGCAGTACTTC
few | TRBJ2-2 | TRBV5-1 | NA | CASSLTETNTGELFF | TGCGCCAGCAGCTTGACAGAAACGAACACCGGGGAGCTGTTTTTT
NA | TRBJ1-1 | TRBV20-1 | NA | CSGDRTAEAFF | TGCAGTGGCGACAGGACCGCTGAAGCTTTCTTT
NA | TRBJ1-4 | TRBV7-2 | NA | CASSSLTGAYEKLFF | TGTGCCAGCAGCTCCCTGACAGGCGCCTATGAAAAACTGTTTTTT
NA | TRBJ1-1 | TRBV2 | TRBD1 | CASTGDRVGAFF | TGTGCCAGCACAGGGGACAGGGTGGGAGCTTTCTTT
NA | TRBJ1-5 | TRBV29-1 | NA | CSVDLGGSNQPQHF | TGCAGCGTTGACCTAGGGGGTAGCAATCAGCCCCAGCATTTT
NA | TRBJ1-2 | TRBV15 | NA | CATSRDRAVGYTF | TGTGCCACCAGCAGAGATAGAGCGGTCGGCTACACCTTC
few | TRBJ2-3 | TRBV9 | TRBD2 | CASSAGLATSTDTQYF | TGTGCCAGCAGCGCGGGACTAGCGACTAGCACAGATACGCAGTATTTT
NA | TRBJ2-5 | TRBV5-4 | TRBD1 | CASSLGGGQGRETQYF | TGTGCCAGCAGCTTGGGGGGGGGACAGGGGAGAGAGACCCAGTACTTC
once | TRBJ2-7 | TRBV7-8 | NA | CASSLGGEIYEQYF | TGTGCCAGCAGCTTAGGCGGGGAAATCTACGAGCAGTACTTC